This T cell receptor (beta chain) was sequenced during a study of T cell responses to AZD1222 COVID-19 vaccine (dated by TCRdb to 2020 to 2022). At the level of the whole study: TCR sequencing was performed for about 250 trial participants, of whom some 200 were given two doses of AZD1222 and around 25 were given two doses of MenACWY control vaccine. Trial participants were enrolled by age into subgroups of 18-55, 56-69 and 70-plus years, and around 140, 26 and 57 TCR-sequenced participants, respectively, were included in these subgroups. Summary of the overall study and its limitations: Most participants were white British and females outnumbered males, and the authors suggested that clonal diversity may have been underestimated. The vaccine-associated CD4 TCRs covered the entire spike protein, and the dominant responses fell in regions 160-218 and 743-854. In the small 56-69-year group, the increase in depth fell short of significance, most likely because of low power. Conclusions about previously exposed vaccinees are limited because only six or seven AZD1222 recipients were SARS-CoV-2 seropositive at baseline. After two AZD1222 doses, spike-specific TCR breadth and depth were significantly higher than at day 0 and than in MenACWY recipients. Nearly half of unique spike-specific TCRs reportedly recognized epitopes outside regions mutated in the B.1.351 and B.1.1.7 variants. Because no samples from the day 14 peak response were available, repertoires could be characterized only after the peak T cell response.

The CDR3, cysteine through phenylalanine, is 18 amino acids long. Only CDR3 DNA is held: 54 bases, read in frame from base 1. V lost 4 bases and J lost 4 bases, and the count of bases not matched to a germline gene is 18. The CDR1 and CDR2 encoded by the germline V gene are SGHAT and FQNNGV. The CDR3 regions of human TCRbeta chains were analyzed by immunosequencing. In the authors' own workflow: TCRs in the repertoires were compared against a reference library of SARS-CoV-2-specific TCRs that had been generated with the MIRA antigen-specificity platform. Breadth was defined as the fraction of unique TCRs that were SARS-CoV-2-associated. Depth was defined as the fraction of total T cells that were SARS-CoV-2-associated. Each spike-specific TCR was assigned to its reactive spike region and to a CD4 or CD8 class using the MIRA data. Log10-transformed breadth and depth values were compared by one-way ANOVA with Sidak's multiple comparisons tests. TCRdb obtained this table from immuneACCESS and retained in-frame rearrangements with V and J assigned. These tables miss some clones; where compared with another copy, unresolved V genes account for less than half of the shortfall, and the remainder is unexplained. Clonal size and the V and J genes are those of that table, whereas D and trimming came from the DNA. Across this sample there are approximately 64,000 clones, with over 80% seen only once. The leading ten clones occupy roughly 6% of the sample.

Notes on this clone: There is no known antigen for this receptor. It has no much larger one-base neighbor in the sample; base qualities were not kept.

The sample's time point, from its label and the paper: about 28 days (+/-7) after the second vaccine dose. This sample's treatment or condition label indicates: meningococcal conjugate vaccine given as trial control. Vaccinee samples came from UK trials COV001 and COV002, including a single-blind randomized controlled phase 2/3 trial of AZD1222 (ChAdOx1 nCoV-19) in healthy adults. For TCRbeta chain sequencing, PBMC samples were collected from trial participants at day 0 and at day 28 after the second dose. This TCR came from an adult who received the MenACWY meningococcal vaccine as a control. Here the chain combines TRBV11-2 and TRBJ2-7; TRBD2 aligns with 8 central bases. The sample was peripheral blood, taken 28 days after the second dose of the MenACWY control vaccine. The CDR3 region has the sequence CASSSLTSGPLAGYEQYF. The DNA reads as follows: TGTGCCAGCAGCTCCCTAACTAGCGGACCCCTCGCCGGGTACGAGCAGTACTTC.